This TCR beta chain was profiled in a study of OX40 agonist ivuxolimab in advanced cancers. Study summary: Cohort: 80% to 90% men, mean age around 61, aged roughly 23 to 90. General observations from the study: At 0.1 to 3.0 mg/kg and by week 6, clonal expansion occurred in CD4+ and CD8+ blood T cells. Normalized expansion of T-cell clones was also low for some nonresponders.

In the case of this clone: The antigen is not known.

Using immunoSEQ multiplex PCR, the repertoire was profiled, and TCRdb retains in-frame clones only, with some absent. The sample carries tens of thousands of clones, around 80% recorded once. The V gene end was trimmed by 4 bases and the J gene end by 0 bases; junction bases not matched to a gene: 16. Germline V gene data show CDR1 as MNHEY and CDR2 as SMNVEV (reference sequence). The CDR3 has 19 residues. J is TRBJ2-3 and V is TRBV27; 7 bases line up with TRBD2. The specimen comprised CD4+ or CD8+ T cells sorted from blood, sampled in a trial of the OX40 agonist ivuxolimab. The sequence derives from an adult with an advanced solid tumor such as melanoma, head and neck, liver or kidney cancer. The CDR3 coding sequence is TGTGCCAGCAGTTATACCTCGCGGGGGAGAACTACTAGCACAGATACGCAGTATTTT. This sequence encodes CASSYTSRGRTTSTDTQYF.